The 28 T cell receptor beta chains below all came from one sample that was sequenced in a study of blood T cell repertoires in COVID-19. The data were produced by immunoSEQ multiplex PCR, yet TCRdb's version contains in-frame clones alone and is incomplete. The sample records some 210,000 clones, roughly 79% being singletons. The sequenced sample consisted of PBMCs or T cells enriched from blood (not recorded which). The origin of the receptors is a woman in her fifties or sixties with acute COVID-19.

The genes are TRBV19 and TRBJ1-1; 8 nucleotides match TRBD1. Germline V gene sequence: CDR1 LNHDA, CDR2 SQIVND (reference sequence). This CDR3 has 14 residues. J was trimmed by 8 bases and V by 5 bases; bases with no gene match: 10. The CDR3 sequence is CASSPRQGAKEAFF. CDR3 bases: TGTGCCAGTAGTCCCAGGCAGGGGGCCAAAGAAGCTTTCTTT.

CDR3 sequence: CASSRLAGGPHEQYF. The CDR3 DNA reads TGTGCCAGCTCACGACTAGCGGGAGGGCCTCACGAGCAGTACTTC. The chain recombines TRBV18 with TRBJ2-7; TRBD2 matches at 14 bases. The V and J ends lost 4 bases and 5 bases, in that order; junction bases with no gene match: 4. From germline, CDR1 is KGHSH and CDR2 LQKENI. CDR3 length equals 15 residues.

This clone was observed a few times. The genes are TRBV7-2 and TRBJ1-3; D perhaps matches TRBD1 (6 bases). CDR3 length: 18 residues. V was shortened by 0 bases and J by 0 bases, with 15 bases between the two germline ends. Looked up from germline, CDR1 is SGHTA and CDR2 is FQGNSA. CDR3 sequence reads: CASSLADPQGPSGNTIYF. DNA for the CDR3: TGTGCCAGCAGCTTAGCGGACCCACAGGGCCCCTCTGGAAACACCATATATTTT.

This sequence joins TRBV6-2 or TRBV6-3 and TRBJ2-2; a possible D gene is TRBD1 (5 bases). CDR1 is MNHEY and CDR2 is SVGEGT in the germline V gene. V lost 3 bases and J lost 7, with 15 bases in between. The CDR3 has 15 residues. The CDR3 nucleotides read TGTGCCAGCAGTTATCTTCCAGGGTTAGGCGGGGAGCTGTTTTTT. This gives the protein CASSYLPGLGGELFF.

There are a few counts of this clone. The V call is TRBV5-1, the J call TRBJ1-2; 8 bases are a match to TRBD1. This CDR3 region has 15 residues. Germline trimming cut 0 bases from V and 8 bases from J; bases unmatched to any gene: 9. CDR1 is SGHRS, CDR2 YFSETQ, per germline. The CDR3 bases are TGCGCCAGCAGCTTGGCCGGTGGACAGGGCTGGGGCTACACCTTC. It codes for CASSLAGGQGWGYTF.

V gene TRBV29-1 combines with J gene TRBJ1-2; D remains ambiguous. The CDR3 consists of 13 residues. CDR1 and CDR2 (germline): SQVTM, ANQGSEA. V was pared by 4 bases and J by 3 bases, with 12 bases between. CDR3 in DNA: TGCAGCGTTGTTCGACAAACTGACTATGGCTACACCTTC. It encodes CSVVRQTDYGYTF.

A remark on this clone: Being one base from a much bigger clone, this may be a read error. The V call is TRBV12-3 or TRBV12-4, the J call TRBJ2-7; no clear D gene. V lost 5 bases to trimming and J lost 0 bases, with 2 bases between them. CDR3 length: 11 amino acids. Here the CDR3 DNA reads TGTGCCAGCAGTCACTCCTACGAGCAGTACTTC. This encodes CASSHSYEQYF.

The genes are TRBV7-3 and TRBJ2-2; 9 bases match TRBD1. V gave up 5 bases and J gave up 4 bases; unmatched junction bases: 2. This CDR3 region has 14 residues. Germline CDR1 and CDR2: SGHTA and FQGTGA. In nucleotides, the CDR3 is TGTGCCAGCAGCCTACAGGGGGCCACCGGGGAGCTGTTTTTT. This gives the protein CASSLQGATGELFF.

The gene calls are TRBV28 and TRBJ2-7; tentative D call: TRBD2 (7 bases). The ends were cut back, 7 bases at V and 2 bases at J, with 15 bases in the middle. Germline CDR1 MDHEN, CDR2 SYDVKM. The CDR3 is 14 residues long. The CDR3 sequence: CASTTGGQPYEQYF. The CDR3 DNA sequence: TGTGCCAGCACCACCGGGGGGCAGCCCTACGAGCAGTACTTC.

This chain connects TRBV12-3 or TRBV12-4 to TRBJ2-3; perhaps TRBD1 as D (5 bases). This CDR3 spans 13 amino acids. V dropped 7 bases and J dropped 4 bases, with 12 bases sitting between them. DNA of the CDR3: TGTGCCAGCACCCAGGGTCATTCAGATACGCAGTATTTT. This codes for CASTQGHSDTQYF.

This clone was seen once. For the CDR3, the DNA is TGTGCCAGCAGCGGTTCCGACAGGATCTATGGCTACACCTTC. It codes for CASSGSDRIYGYTF. This rearrangement joins TRBV6-5 to TRBJ1-2; D perhaps matches TRBD1 (6 bases). Germline V gives CDR1 MNHEY, CDR2 SVGAGI. Trimming stripped 6 bases from V and 4 bases from J, with 15 bases between. The CDR3 loop spans 14 amino acids.

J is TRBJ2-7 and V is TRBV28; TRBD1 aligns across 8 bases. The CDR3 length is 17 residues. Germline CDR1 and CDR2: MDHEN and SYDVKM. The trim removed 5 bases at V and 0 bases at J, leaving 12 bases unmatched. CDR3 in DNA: TGTGCCAGCAGTCCGAAGCAGGGTCAGGGGGCCTCCTACGAGCAGTACTTC. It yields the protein CASSPKQGQGASYEQYF.

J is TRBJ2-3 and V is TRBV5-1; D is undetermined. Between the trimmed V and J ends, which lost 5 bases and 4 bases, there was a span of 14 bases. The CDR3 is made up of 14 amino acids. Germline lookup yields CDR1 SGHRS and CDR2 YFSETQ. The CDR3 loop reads CASRSNLPPDTQYF. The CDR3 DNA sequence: TGCGCCAGCAGGTCTAACCTCCCCCCAGATACGCAGTATTTT.

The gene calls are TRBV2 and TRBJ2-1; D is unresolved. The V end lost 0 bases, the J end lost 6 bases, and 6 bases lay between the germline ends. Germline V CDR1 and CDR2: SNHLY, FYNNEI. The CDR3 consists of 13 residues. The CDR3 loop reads CASSEASLNEQFF. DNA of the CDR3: TGTGCCAGCAGTGAAGCGTCCCTCAATGAGCAGTTCTTC.

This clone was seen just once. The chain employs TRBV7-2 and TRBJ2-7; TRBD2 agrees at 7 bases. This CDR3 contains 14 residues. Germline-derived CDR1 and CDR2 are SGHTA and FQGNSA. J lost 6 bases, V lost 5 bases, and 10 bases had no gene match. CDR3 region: CASSNGGRVLEQYF. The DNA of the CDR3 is TGTGCCAGCAGCAACGGGGGGAGGGTTCTCGAGCAGTACTTC.

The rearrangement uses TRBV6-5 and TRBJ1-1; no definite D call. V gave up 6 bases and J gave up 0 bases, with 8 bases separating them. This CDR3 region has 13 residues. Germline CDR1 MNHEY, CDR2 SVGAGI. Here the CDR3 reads CASRVDLNTEAFF. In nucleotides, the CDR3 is TGTGCCAGCAGGGTGGACTTGAACACTGAAGCTTTCTTT.

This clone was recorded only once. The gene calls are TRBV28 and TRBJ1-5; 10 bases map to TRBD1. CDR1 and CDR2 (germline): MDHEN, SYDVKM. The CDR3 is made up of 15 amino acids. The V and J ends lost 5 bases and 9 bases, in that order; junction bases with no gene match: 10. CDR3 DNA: TGTGCCAGCAGTCCGGTGGGGACAGGGGAAAGGCCCCAGCATTTT. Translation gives CASSPVGTGERPQHF.

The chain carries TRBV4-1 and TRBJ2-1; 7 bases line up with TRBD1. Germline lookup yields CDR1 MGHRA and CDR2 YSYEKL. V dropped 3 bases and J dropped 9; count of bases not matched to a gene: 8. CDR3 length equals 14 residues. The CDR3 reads CASSHPTGVFEQFF. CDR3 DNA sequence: TGCGCCAGCAGCCACCCAACAGGGGTATTTGAGCAGTTCTTC.

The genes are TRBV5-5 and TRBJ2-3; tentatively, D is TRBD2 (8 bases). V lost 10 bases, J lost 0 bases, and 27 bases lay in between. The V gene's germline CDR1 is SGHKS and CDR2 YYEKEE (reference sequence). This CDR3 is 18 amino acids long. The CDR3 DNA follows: TGTGCCGGTAGACAGGGCCTGAGCGGCGGGGGGAGCACAGATACGCAGTATTTT. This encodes CAGRQGLSGGGSTDTQYF.

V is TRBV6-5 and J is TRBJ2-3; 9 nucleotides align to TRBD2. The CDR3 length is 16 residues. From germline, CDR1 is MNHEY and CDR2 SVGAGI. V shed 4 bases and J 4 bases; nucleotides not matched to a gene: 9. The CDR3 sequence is CASSWGQRGAADTQYF. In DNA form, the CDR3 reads TGTGCCAGCAGTTGGGGCCAGCGGGGGGCGGCAGATACGCAGTATTTT.

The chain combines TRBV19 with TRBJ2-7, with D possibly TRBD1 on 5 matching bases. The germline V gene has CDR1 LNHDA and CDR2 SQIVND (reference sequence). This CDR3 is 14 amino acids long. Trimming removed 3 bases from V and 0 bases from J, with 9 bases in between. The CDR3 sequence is CASSMGQPSYEQYF. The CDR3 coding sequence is TGTGCCAGTAGTATGGGGCAGCCCTCCTACGAGCAGTACTTC.

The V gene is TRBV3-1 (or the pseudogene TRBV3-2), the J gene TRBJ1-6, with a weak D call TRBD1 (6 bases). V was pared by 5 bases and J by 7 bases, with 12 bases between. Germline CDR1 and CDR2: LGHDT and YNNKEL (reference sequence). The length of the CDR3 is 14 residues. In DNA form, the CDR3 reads TGTGCCAGCAGCTATCAGGACAGAAATTCACCCCTCCACTTT. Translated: CASSYQDRNSPLHF.

CDR3 amino acids: CASRLQGVGADTQYF. DNA of the CDR3: TGTGCCAGCAGACTACAGGGGGTCGGGGCAGATACGCAGTATTTT. This sequence joins TRBV2 and TRBJ2-3, with 8 positions matching TRBD1. Trimming removed 6 bases from V and 4 bases from J; junction bases left unmatched: 9. Germline V gene sequence: CDR1 SNHLY, CDR2 FYNNEI. The CDR3 totals 15 residues.

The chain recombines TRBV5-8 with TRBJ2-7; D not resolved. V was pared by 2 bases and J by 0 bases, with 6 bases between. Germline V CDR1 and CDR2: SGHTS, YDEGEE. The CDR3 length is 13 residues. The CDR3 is CASSLTGSYEQYF. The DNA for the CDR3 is TGTGCCAGCAGCTTAACGGGCTCCTACGAGCAGTACTTC.

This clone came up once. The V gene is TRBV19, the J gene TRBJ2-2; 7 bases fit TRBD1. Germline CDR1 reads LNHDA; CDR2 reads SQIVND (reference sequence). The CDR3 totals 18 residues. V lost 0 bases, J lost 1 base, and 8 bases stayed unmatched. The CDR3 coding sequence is TGTGCCAGTAGTATAGATCCCTACAGGGGCGAGAACACCGGGGAGCTGTTTTTT. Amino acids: CASSIDPYRGENTGELFF. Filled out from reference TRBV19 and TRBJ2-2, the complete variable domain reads DGGITQSPKYLFRKEGQNVTLSCEQNLNHDAMYWYRQDPGQGLRLIYYSQIVNDFQKGDIAEGYSVSREKKESFPLTVTSAQKNPTAFYLCASSIDPYRGENTGELFFGEGSRLTVL.

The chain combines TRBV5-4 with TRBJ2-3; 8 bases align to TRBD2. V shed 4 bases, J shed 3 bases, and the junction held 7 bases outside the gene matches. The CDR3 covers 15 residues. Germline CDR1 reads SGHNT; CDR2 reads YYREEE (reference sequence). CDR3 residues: CASSRGGRETDTQYF. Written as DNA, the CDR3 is TGTGCCAGCAGCCGGGGGGGGCGCGAAACAGATACGCAGTATTTT. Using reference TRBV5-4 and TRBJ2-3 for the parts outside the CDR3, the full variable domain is ETGVTQSPTHLIKTRGQQVTLRCSSQSGHNTVSWYQQALGQGPQFIFQYYREEENGRGNFPPRFSGLQFPNYSSELNVNALELDDSALYLCASSRGGRETDTQYFGPGTRLTVL.

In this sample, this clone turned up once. CDR3: CASSLRVDSPLHF. Here the CDR3 DNA reads TGTGCCAGCAGTCTCCGGGTGGATTCACCCCTCCACTTT. The chain couples TRBV27 to TRBJ1-6; D gene ambiguous. The germline V and J ends were trimmed by 5 bases and 8 bases, with 10 bases remaining between them. CDR3 size: 13 residues. The germline V gene encodes CDR1 MNHEY and CDR2 SMNVEV (reference sequence).

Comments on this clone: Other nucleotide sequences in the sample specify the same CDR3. CDR3 nucleotide sequence: TGTGCCAGCAGTCCCCGACAGGGTTTGGGTGAAAAACTGTTTTTT. Its protein is CASSPRQGLGEKLFF. The chain joins TRBV28 to TRBJ1-4; 7 nucleotides line up with TRBD1. V dropped 5 bases and J dropped 7; count of bases not matched to a gene: 10. The CDR3 extends over 15 amino acids. CDR1 is MDHEN and CDR2 is SYDVKM in the germline V gene.